The 13 T cell receptor beta chains given below trace back to one sample, sequenced in a study of T cells after yellow fever vaccination. TCRdb processed the 5' RACE reads anew with MiXCR; each CDR3 protein has one entry. The table shows approximately 300,000 distinct CDR3 sequences, with around 7.3% occurring only once. Here the sequenced sample was PBMCs, taken approximately 47 days after the first yellow fever vaccination. All receptors come from a young man who received the YFV17D yellow fever vaccine.

This clonotype was counted ten times or more. The gene calls are TRBV5-1 and TRBJ2-1; D unresolved. V was clipped by 4 bases and J by 4 bases, with 12 bases between them. CDR1 and CDR2 (germline): SGHRS, YFSETQ. This CDR3 contains 14 residues. CDR3 nucleotides: TGCGCCAGCAGCCTTGGTCTGGGTTACAATGAGCAGTTCTTC. Translated, it gives CASSLGLGYNEQFF. The complete variable domain, with remaining parts taken from reference TRBV5-1 and TRBJ2-1, reads KAGVTQTPRYLIKTRGQQVTLSCSPISGHRSVSWYQQTPGQGLQFLFEYFSETQRNKGNFPGRFSGRQFSNSRSEMNVSTLELGDSALYLCASSLGLGYNEQFFGPGTRLTVL.

The CDR3 nucleotides read TGTGCCAGCAGCCGAACTGGGACAGCCGCTAACTATGGCTACACCTTC. Protein: CASSRTGTAANYGYTF. The rearrangement links TRBV5-4 to TRBJ1-2, with 7 bases that match TRBD1. Losses at the gene ends were 4 bases for V and 0 bases for J; bases not matched to a gene: 9. CDR1 SGHNT and CDR2 YYREEE come from the germline V gene (reference sequence). The CDR3 length is 16 residues.

This clonotype showed up just a few times. The V and J genes are TRBV7-6 and TRBJ1-5; D remains ambiguous. Germline values: CDR1 SGHVS, CDR2 FNYEAQ. V gave up 3 bases and J gave up 6 bases, with 9 bases separating them. This CDR3 is 13 amino acids long. CDR3 protein: CASSLSLGQPQHF. The CDR3 DNA reads TGTGCCAGCAGCTTGTCTTTGGGTCAGCCCCAGCATTTT.

The rearrangement links TRBV4-1 to TRBJ2-1; the D is unclear. This CDR3 contains 17 residues. The V end lost 0 bases, the J end lost 4 bases, and 16 bases lay between the germline ends. CDR1 MGHRA and CDR2 YSYEKL come from the germline V gene. CDR3 loop: CASSQDRNSLIYNEQFF. In nucleotides, the CDR3 is TGCGCCAGCAGCCAAGATCGGAACAGCCTAATTTACAATGAGCAGTTCTTC.

V gene TRBV9 combines with J gene TRBJ2-7, with TRBD2 matching over 9 bases. CDR3 size: 15 residues. Germline values: CDR1 SGDLS, CDR2 YYNGEE. After removal of 0 bases from V and 3 bases from J, the junction contained 4 bases not matched to a gene. CDR3 amino acids: CASSVGNSGGYEQYF. As DNA, the CDR3 is TGTGCCAGCAGCGTAGGGAATAGCGGGGGCTACGAGCAGTACTTC.

The V call is TRBV12-3 or TRBV12-4, the J call TRBJ1-1; no firm D call. CDR3 length: 12 amino acids. Trimming took 8 bases from V and 5 from J, leaving 12 bases between them. The CDR3 nucleotides are TGTGCCAGCGCACGGGATGGTACTGAAGCTTTCTTT. Translated, it gives CASARDGTEAFF.

This clonotype appeared once. This may be a read error: a much more frequent sequence differs by one nucleotide. The J gene is TRBJ2-7, the V gene TRBV20-1; maybe TRBD2 (5 bases). Germline V gene data show CDR1 as DFQATT and CDR2 as SNEGSKA (reference sequence). The CDR3 has 13 amino acids. The CDR3 DNA sequence: TGCTGTGCTAGAGGGAATGGAGTCTACGAGCAGTACTTC. It codes for CCARGNGVYEQYF.

The genes are TRBV7-9 and TRBJ2-5; D possibly corresponds to TRBD2 (5 bases). CDR3 length equals 15 residues. V lost 1 base and J 7 bases, leaving 16 bases between the germline ends. CDR1 is SEHNR and CDR2 is FQNEAQ in the germline V gene (reference sequence). The DNA for the CDR3 is TGTGCCAGCAGCTTAGGGGTGCCTCCTCGGGGGACCCAGTACTTC. This translates into CASSLGVPPRGTQYF.

The rearrangement joins TRBV6-1 to TRBJ2-7; either TRBD1 or TRBD2 may fit D (5 bases each). The V and J ends lost 7 bases and 7 bases respectively, with 17 bases between them. Germline V lookup: CDR1 MNHNS, CDR2 SASEGT. This CDR3 comprises 13 residues. The CDR3, as DNA: TGTGCCAGCACATGGGGACCCCGAGATGAGCAGTACTTC. This encodes CASTWGPRDEQYF.

This clonotype has ten or more counts. J is TRBJ2-2 and V is TRBV5-1, with unresolved D. The CDR3 sequence is 16 residues long. Between the trimmed V and J ends, which lost 1 base and 0 bases, there was a span of 10 bases. CDR1 and CDR2 (germline): SGHRS, YFSETQ. For the CDR3, the DNA is TGCGCCAGCAGCTTGACTTTCCGGGCGAACACCGGGGAGCTGTTTTTT. Protein: CASSLTFRANTGELFF.

This clonotype has just a few counts. The chain recombines TRBV20-1 with TRBJ2-3; 10 bases are shared with TRBD2. Germline CDR1 and CDR2: DFQATT and SNEGSKA (reference sequence). Trimming at V came to 3 bases and at J to 2 bases, leaving 5 bases not matched to a gene. The length of the CDR3 is 15 residues. The CDR3 region is CSASASGGSTDTQYF. The CDR3 nucleotides read TGCAGTGCTAGCGCTAGCGGGGGATCCACAGATACGCAGTATTTT.

This clonotype occurred a few times. The chain is built from TRBV5-4 and TRBJ2-1; 9 bases are shared with TRBD1. Germline values: CDR1 SGHNT, CDR2 YYREEE (reference sequence). The ends lost 3 bases at V and 3 bases at J; junction bases unmatched: 7. The CDR3 length is 16 residues. CDR3 sequence reads: CASSSPTGGGYNEQFF. The CDR3 nucleotides read TGTGCCAGCAGCTCCCCGACAGGGGGTGGCTACAATGAGCAGTTCTTC.

This clonotype was observed many times. The chain employs TRBV5-1 and TRBJ2-3, with 7 bases aligning to TRBD1. The germline V gene encodes CDR1 SGHRS and CDR2 YFSETQ. There are 14 residues in the CDR3. Trimming removed 4 bases from V and 14 bases from J; junction bases left unmatched: 16. Here the CDR3 DNA reads TGCGCCAGCAGCCTCTCTCAGATGGGACAGATCCTGTATTTT. Translating gives CASSLSQMGQILYF.